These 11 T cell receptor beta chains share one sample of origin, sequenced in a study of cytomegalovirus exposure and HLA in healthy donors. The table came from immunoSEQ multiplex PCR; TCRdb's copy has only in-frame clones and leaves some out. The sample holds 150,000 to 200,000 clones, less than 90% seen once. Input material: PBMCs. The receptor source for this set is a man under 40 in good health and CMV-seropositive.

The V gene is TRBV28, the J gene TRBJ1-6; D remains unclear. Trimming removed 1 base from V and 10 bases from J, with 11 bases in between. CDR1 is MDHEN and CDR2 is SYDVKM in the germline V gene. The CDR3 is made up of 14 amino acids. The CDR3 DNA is TGTGCCAGCAGTTTATCCAGCGAAGCCTCACCCCTCCACTTT. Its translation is CASSLSSEASPLHF.

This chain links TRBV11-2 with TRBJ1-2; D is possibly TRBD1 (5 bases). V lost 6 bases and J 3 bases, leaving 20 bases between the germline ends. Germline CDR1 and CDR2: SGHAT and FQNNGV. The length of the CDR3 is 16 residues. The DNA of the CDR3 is TGTGCCAGCAGTCCTCTGCAGGGAGGAATCTACTATGGCTACACCTTC. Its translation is CASSPLQGGIYYGYTF.

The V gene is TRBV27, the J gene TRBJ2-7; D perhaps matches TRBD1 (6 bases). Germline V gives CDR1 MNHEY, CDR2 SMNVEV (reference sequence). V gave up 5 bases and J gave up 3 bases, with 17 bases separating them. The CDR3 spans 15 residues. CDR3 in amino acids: CASSSYPGDIYEQYF. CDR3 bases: TGTGCCAGCAGTAGCTACCCAGGGGACATCTACGAGCAGTACTTC.

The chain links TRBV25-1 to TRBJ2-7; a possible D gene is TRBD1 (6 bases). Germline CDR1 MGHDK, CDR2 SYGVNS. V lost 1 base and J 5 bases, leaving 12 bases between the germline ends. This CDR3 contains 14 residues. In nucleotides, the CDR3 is TGTGCCAGCAGTGAATCTCCGGGACACCACGAGCAGTACTTC. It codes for CASSESPGHHEQYF.

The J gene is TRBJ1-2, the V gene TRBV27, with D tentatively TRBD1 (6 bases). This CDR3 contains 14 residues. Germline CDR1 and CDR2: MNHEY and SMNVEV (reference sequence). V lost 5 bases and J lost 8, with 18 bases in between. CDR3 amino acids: CASSPIGEQGGYTF. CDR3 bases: TGTGCCAGCAGTCCCATAGGGGAACAGGGCGGCTACACCTTC.

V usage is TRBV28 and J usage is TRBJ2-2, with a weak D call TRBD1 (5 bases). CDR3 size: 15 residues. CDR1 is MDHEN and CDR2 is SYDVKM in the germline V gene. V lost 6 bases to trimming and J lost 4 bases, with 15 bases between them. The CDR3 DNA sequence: TGTGCCAGCAGATCTCGTGGGGCCGCCACCGGGGAGCTGTTTTTT. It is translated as CASRSRGAATGELFF.

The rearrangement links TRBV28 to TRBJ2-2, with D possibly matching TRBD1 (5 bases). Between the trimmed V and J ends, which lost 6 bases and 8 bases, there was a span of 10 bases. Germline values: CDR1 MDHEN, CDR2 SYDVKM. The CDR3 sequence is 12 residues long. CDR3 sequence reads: CASRQGVGELFF. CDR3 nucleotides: TGTGCCAGCAGGCAGGGTGTAGGGGAGCTGTTTTTT. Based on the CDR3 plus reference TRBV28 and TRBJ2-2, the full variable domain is DVKVTQSSRYLVKRTGEKVFLECVQDMDHENMFWYRQDPGLGLRLIYFSYDVKMKEKGDIPEGYSVSREKKERFSLILESASTNQTSMYLCASRQGVGELFFGEGSRLTVL.

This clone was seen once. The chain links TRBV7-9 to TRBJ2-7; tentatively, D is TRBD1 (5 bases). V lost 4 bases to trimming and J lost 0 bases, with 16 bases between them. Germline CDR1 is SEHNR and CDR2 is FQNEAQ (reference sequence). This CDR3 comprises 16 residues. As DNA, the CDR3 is TGTGCCAGCAGCTCCTTATCCGACAGAGCCTCCTACGAGCAGTACTTC. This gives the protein CASSSLSDRASYEQYF.

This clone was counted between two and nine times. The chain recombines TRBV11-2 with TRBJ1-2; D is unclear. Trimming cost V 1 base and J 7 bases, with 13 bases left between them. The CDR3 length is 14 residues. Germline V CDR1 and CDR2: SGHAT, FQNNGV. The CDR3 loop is CASSLGAGFGGYTF. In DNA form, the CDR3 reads TGTGCCAGCAGCTTAGGGGCGGGGTTCGGTGGCTACACCTTC.

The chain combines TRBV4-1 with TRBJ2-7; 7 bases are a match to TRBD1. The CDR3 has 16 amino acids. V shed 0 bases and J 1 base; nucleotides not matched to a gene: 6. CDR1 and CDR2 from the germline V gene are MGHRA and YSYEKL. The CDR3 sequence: CASSQEFPGQSYEQYF. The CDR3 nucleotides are TGCGCCAGCAGCCAAGAGTTCCCGGGACAGTCCTACGAGCAGTACTTC.

The CDR3 here is CASTSRGGGIEDTGELFF. The CDR3 DNA follows: TGTGCCAGCACCTCAAGGGGGGGCGGAATCGAGGACACCGGGGAGCTGTTTTTT. This chain joins TRBV4-2 and TRBJ2-2; tentatively, D is TRBD2 (7 bases). The V end lost 7 bases, the J end lost 3 bases, and 24 bases lay between the germline ends. Germline V gene lookup returns CDR1 LGHNA and CDR2 YNFKEQ. The CDR3 has 18 amino acids.